The 15 T cell receptor beta chains reported below all come from one sample, sequenced in a study of CD8+CD57+ T cells in acquired aplastic anemia. Profiling that covered TCR beta VDJ and CDR3 relied on genomic DNA as its template. TCRdb passed the reads through MiXCR, listing each CDR3 protein once. The data show roughly 500,000 distinct CDR3 sequences, with around 33% seen just once and less than 0.85% held by the top ten. Sequenced patients had shown CD8+CD57+ cell expansion by flow cytometry. The sample was sorted CD4+, CD8+, or CD8+CD57+ T cells (not recorded which) from PBMCs. Every receptor here comes from a human donor with aplastic anemia.

About this clonotype: A read error may explain this, as a much larger clone is one base away. The chain couples TRBV24-1 to TRBJ2-6; D call uncertain. This CDR3 has 16 residues. Germline V gene lookup returns CDR1 KGHDR and CDR2 SFDVKD. V gave up 0 bases and J gave up 0 bases, with 5 bases separating them. The CDR3 sequence is CATSDLGDSGANVLTF. For the CDR3, the DNA is TGTGCCACCAGTGATTTGGGGGACTCTGGGGCCAACGTCCTGACTTTC.

A word on this clonotype: This may come from a read error, since a much larger clone is one base off. The chain carries TRBV19 and TRBJ1-6; a possible D gene is TRBD1 (5 bases). Per the germline V gene, CDR1 is LNHDA and CDR2 is SQIVND (reference sequence). Between the trimmed V and J ends, which lost 11 bases and 7 bases, there was a span of 18 bases. This CDR3 spans 14 amino acids. The DNA of the CDR3 is TGTGCCTGGGGGATCGGACGGTTGAATTCACCCCTCCACTTT. Amino acid sequence: CAWGIGRLNSPLHF.

This chain uses TRBV2 with TRBJ2-2, with D unclear. CDR1 and CDR2 (germline): SNHLY, FYNNEI. The CDR3 sequence is 15 residues long. V shed 6 bases and J shed 0 bases, with 11 bases lying between them. CDR3 loop: CASSKTETNTGELFF. As DNA, the CDR3 is TGTGCCAGCAGCAAGACCGAAACGAACACCGGGGAGCTGTTTTTT.

The V call is TRBV20-1, the J call TRBJ1-4; 8 bases fit TRBD1. The CDR3 sequence is 13 residues long. V was pared by 7 bases and J by 3 bases, with 4 bases of the junction left unmatched. Germline V gives CDR1 DFQATT, CDR2 SNEGSKA (reference sequence). This CDR3 reads CSVRTGSNEKLFF. The DNA for the CDR3 is TGCAGTGTACGGACAGGGTCTAATGAAAAACTGTTTTTT.

The rearrangement uses TRBV19 and TRBJ2-7; TRBD1 aligns across 10 bases. J lost 5 bases, V lost 5 bases, and 3 bases had no gene match. The CDR3 has 13 amino acids. Germline assignment: CDR1 LNHDA and CDR2 SQIVND (reference sequence). CDR3 in amino acids: CASSGTGDHEQYF. CDR3 DNA sequence: TGTGCCAGTAGTGGGACAGGGGACCACGAGCAGTACTTC.

This clonotype was counted only a few times. This chain links TRBV6-5 with TRBJ2-1, with 9 bases aligning to TRBD2. J was trimmed by 4 bases and V by 2 bases; bases with no gene match: 15. Germline CDR1 reads MNHEY; CDR2 reads SVGAGI. This CDR3 contains 19 residues. This CDR3 is CASSYLWRAGGSIYNEQFF. For the CDR3, the DNA is TGTGCCAGCAGTTACCTATGGCGGGCGGGAGGGAGTATTTACAATGAGCAGTTCTTC.

This clonotype has ten or more counts. This sequence joins TRBV10-2 and TRBJ1-1; 9 nucleotides match TRBD1. Germline values: CDR1 WSHSY, CDR2 SAAADI. This CDR3 comprises 15 residues. V lost 6 bases, J lost 13 bases, and 18 bases stayed unmatched. CDR3 bases: TGCGCCAGCAGCGGACAGGGGAAGAGGGTTAGAGGGGGTTTCTTT. Its translation: CASSGQGKRVRGGFF.

Only one count was recorded for this clonotype. V and J are TRBV19 and TRBJ1-2; D gene uncertain. V lost 4 bases, J lost 2 bases, and 14 bases lay in between. Germline values: CDR1 LNHDA, CDR2 SQIVND (reference sequence). CDR3 size: 15 residues. The CDR3 reads CASSNRAKWNYGYTF. CDR3 nucleotide sequence: TGTGCCAGTAGTAACCGGGCCAAATGGAACTATGGCTACACCTTC.

This clonotype has at least ten counts. V gene TRBV5-1 combines with J gene TRBJ1-2; TRBD1 agrees at 7 bases. The CDR3 totals 16 residues. The germline V gene has CDR1 SGHRS and CDR2 YFSETQ. The junction had 5 bases not matched to a gene; V was cut back by 0 bases and J by 0 bases. The CDR3 spells CASSLAAGQTNYGYTF. The CDR3 coding sequence is TGCGCCAGCAGCTTGGCCGCGGGACAGACTAACTATGGCTACACCTTC.

The V and J genes are TRBV2 and TRBJ1-1; D may be TRBD1 (6 bases). Germline-derived CDR1 and CDR2 are SNHLY and FYNNEI. CDR3 length: 14 amino acids. V lost 7 bases and J 7 bases, leaving 19 bases between the germline ends. The CDR3 protein is CASNRDGRTIEAFF. The CDR3 DNA reads TGTGCCAGCAACAGGGACGGTCGAACAATTGAAGCTTTCTTT.

The table lists this clonotype with a few counts. A much more abundant neighbour one base away suggests this may be a read error. The chain has TRBV7-9 and TRBJ1-2; no clear D gene. Germline values: CDR1 SEHNR, CDR2 FQNEAQ (reference sequence). This CDR3 has 12 amino acids. This CDR3 is CASSASPYGHTF. CDR3 DNA: TGTGCCAGCAGCGCAAGCCCTTATGGCCACACCTTC.

The chain employs TRBV6-1 and TRBJ2-7; 12 bases map to TRBD1. This CDR3 has 16 residues. Germline V gene lookup returns CDR1 MNHNS and CDR2 SASEGT. V was clipped by 6 bases and J by 6 bases; unmatched bases: 12. The CDR3 bases are TGTGCCAGCAGCTCCGGGACAGGGGGCCCTGGGAGCGAGCAGTACTTC. Amino acids: CASSSGTGGPGSEQYF.

The genes are TRBV28 and TRBJ1-2; D is unclear. This CDR3 is 15 amino acids long. Germline-derived CDR1 and CDR2 are MDHEN and SYDVKM. Trimming cost V 3 bases and J 4 bases, with 15 bases left between them. This CDR3 is CASSLNPGLSYGYTF. In nucleotides, the CDR3 is TGTGCCAGCAGTTTGAATCCGGGGTTGAGCTATGGCTACACCTTC.

The J gene is TRBJ2-5, the V gene TRBV5-6; the D is unclear. Germline-derived CDR1 and CDR2 are SGHDT and YYEEEE. Trimming took off 0 bases at V and 4 bases at J, with 7 bases between the two ends. CDR3 size: 13 residues. The chain's CDR3 is CASSLAVVETQYF. DNA for the CDR3: TGTGCCAGCAGCTTGGCAGTGGTAGAGACCCAGTACTTC.

V gene TRBV7-6 combines with J gene TRBJ1-1; D is uncertain. This CDR3 has 13 amino acids. V shed 1 base and J shed 6 bases, with 9 bases lying between them. In germline, CDR1 is SGHVS, CDR2 FNYEAQ. CDR3 sequence: CASSLVGYAEAFF. CDR3 coding DNA: TGTGCCAGCAGCTTAGTGGGGTACGCTGAAGCTTTCTTT.